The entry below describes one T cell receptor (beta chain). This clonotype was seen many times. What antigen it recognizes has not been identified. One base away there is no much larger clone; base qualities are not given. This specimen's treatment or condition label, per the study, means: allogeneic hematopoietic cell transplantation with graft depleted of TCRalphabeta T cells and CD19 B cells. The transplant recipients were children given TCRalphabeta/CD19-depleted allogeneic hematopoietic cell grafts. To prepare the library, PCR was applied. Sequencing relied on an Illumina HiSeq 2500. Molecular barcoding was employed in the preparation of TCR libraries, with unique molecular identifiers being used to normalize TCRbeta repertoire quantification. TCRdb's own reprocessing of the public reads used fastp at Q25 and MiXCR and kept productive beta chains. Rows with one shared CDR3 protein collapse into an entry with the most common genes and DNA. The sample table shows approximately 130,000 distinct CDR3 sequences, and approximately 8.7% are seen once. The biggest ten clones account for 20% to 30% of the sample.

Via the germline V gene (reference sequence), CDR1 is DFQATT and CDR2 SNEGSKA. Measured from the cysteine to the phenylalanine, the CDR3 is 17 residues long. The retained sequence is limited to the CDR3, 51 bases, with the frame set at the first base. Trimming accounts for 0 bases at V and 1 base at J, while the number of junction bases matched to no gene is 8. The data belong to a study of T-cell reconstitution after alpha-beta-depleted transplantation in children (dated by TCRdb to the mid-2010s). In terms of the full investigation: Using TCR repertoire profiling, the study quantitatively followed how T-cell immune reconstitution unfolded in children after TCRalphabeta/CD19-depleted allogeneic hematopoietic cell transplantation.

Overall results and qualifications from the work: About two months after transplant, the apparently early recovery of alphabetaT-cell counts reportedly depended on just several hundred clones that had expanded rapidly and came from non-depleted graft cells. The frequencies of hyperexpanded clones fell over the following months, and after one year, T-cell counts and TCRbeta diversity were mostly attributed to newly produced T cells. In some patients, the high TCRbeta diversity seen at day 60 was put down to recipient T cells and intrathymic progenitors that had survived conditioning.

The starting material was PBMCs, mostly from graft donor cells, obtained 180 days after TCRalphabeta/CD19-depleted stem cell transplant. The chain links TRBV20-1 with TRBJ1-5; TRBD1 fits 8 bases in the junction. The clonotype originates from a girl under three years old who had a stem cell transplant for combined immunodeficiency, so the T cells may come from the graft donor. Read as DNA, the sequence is TGCAGTGCTAGAGATCTTCAGGGGGCGGCGAGCAATCAGCCCCAGCATTTT. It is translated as CSARDLQGAASNQPQHF.